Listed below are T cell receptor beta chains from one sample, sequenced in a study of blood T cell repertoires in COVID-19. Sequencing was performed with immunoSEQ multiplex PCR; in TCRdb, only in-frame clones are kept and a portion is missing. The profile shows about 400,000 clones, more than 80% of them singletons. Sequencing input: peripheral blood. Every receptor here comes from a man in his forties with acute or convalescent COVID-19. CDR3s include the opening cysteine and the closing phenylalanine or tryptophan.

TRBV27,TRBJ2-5,CASSLGLAGPEETQYF
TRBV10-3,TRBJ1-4,CAISGDQGGREKLFF
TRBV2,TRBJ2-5,CASTPRTGMETQYF
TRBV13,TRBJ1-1,CATSREANTEAFF
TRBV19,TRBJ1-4,CASSITGSVFEKLFF
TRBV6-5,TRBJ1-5,CASRFQGRNQPQHF
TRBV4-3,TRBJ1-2,CASSPRGGNYGYTF
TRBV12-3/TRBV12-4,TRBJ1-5,CASSRGDQPQHF
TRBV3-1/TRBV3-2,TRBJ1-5,CASSQGPYSNQPQHF
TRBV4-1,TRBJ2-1,CASSHRGLAGTSSYNEQFF
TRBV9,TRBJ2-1,CASSVDPSGVYNEQFF
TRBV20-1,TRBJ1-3,CSAGKAEAIYF
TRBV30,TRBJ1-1,CAWSVLVGEPAEAFF
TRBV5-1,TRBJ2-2,CASSLGGAGTGELFF
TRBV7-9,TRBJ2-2,CASSLLAGGSGRSGELFF
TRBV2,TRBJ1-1,CASTRTDRNTEAFF
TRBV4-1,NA,CASSRATSGGAIIVEQYF
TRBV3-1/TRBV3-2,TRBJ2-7,CASSPFGLAGDYEQYF
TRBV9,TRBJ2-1,CASSPRDRESYNEQFF
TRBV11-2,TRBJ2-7,CASSFGTAKYEQYF
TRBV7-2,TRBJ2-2,CASSSQGASNTGELFF
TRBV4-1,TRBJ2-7,CASSPWPSGGAYEQYF
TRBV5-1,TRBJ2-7,CASSPLPTGGLTYYEQYF
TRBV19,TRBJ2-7,CASSPNRERIAYEQYF
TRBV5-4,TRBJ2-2,CASSLGRTGELFF
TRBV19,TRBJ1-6,CASSAGQGLHSPLHF
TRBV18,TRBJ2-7,CASSQETGNYEQYF
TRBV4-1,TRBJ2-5,CASSQDPWSGRPETQYF
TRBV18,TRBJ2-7,CASSRDYEQYF
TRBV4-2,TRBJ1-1,CASSQELRGSEAFF
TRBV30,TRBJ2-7,CAGTGGGYEQYF
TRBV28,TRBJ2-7,CASSSLSYEQYF
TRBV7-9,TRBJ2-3,CASSRDRGIVLTDTQYF
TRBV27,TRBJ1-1,CASSFADRAFF
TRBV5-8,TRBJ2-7,CASSWRTGLRYEQYF
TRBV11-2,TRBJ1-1,CASSFNPKGEAFF
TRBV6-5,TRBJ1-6,CASRTSTGGSPLHF
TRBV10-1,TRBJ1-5,CASSPDMNQPQHF
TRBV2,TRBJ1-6,CASSKTSTGVDNSPLHF
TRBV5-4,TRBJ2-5,CASSLVEGLGTQYF
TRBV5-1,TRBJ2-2,CASSWTSGGPLGELFF
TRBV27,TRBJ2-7,CASCRQVGSGEQYF
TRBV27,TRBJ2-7,CASSPSRGLGYEQYF
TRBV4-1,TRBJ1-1,CASSPLGGRNTEAFF
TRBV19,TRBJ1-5,CASSIWQGNQPQHF
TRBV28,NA,CASRLSGSLYNEQFF
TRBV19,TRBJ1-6,CASSPEKETSYNSPLHF
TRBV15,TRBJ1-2,CATSRDVDFYGYTF
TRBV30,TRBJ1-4,CAWLPTGYEKLFF
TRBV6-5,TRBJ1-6,CASSPTAGGSPLHF
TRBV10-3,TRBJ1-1,CAISTTGDTEAFF
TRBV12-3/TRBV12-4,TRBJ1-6,CASSSRSPLHF
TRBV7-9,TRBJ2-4,CASSLVVGQVKNIQYF
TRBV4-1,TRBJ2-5,CASSQRWTVQETQYF
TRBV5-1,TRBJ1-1,CASSKDTFGTEAFF
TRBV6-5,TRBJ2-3,CASRKSGTTDTQYF
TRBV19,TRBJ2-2,CASRYNTGELFF
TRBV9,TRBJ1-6,CASSVDVGATSPLHF
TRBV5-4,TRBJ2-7,CASSLVGDLDEQYF